The T cell receptor (beta chain) under discussion was sequenced for a study of beta chain features in type 1 diabetes. Only a few counts were recorded for this clone. Its target is not known. Study-level findings and limits: All four CD4+ subsets from Type 1 diabetes patients carried moderately but significantly shorter TCRB CDR3s. For TCRB rearrangement, an influence of HLA type remained unresolved here.

Expressed TCRB transcripts got sequenced, as all isolated RNA was reverse transcribed. Repertoires were generated with immunoSEQ multiplex PCR, while TCRdb's copy carries only in-frame clones and drops some. The sample lists roughly 350,000 clones; approximately 9.9% were seen once. This CDR3 is built from 16 residues. Germline V gives CDR1 MNHEY, CDR2 SMNVEV (reference sequence). Trimming cost V 4 bases and J 5 bases, with 19 bases left between them. This clonotype was sampled from a woman aged 25 to 45 in good health. Sequencing was done on a sample of naive CD4+ T cells from blood. The chain carries TRBV27 and TRBJ2-3; TRBD1 is a possible D gene (6 bases). CDR3 nucleotides: TGTGCCAGCAGTTCCCTCAAGACAGGCCGCGGAGATACGCAGTATTTT. It specifies CASSSLKTGRGDTQYF.